The clone carrying this T cell receptor beta chain was observed a single time. The antigen remains undetermined. Extracted RNA was reverse transcribed, and the resulting cDNA served as sequencing template. TCRdb's copy holds only in-frame clones and misses some; the assay was immunoSEQ multiplex PCR. Among about 97,000 clones, 35% to 45% were seen once, and the ten largest hold approximately 1.2%. This sample is part of a study of CD8+ T cells in alopecia areata. Looking at the study overall: After 6 to 18 months of tofacitinib, follow-up continued 6 months off drug. Study-wide points: Relative to normal scalp, lesional scalp, especially alopecia totalis/universalis, showed higher clonality.

Specimens obtained from alopecia areata patients comprised lesional scalp punch biopsies and peripheral blood. Trimming left V 1 base short and J 4 bases short, with 7 bases between. The CDR3 has 13 residues. Germline V CDR1 and CDR2: SEHNR, FQNEAQ (reference sequence). Source material: CD4+ T cells sorted from blood. The clonotype originates from a human donor with alopecia areata. J is TRBJ1-2 and V is TRBV7-9, with D perhaps TRBD1 (5 bases). CDR3 residues: CASSLVGTYGYTF. CDR3 DNA sequence: TGTGCCAGCAGCTTAGTTGGGACCTATGGCTACACCTTC.